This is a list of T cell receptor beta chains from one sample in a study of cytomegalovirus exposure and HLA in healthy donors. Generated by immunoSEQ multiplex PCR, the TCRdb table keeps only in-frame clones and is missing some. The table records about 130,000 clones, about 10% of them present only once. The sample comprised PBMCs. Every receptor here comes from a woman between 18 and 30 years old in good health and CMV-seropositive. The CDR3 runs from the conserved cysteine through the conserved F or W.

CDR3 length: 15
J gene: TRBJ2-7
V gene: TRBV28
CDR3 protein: CASSSPSTANYEQYF

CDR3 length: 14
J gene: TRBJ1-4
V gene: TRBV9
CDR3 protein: CASSPSTANEKLFF

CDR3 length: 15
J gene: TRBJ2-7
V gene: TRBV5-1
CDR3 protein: CASSPSGTSSYEQYF

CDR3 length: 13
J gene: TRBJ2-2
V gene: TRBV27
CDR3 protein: CASRAGGSGELFF

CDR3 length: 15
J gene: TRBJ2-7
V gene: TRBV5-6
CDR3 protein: CASSRWDRPRDEQYF

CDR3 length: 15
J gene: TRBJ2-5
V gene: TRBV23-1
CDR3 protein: CASSQSKGTQETQYF

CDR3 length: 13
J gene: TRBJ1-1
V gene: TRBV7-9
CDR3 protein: CASSQQVNTEAFF

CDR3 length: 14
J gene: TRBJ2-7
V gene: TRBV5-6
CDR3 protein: CASRRQGLSYEQYF

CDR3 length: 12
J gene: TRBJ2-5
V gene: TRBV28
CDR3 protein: CASSSPTRPAYF

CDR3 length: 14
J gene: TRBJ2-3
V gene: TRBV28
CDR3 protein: CASRSGNAADTQYF

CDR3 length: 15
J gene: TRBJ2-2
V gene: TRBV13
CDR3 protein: CASRRLAGGPGELFF

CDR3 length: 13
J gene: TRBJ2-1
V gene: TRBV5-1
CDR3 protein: CASSPGTANEQFF

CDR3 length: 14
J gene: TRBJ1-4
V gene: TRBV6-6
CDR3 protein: CASRTGQYNEKLFF

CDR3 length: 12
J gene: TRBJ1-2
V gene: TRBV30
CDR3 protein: CAWRSPGSGYTF

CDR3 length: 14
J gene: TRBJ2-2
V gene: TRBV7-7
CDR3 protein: CASSLGQGTGKLFF

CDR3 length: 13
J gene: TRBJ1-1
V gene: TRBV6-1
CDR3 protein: CASSRQTNIRAFF

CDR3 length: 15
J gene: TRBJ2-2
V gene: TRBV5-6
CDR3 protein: CASSFAGINTGELFF

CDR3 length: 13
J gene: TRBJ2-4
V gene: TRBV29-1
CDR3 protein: CSVGQVAKNIQYF

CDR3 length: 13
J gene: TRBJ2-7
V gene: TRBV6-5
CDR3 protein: CASSYTRDYEQYF

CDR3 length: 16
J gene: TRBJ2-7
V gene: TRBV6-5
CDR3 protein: CASSSNRQIKNYEQYF

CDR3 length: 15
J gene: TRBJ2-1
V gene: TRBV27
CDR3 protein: CASSLLADLYNEQFF

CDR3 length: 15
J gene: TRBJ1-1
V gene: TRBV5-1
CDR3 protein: CASSSPQGGNTEAFF

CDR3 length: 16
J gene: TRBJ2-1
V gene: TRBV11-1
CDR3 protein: CASSLAGLAVYNEQFF

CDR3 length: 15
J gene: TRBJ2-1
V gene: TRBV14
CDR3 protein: CASSQGQWEGNEQFF

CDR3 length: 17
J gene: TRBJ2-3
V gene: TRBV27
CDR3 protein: CASTLKYTSESTDTQYF

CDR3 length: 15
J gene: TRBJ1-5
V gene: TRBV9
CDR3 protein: CASSETGDSNQPQHF

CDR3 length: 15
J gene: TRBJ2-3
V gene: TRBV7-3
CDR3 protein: CASSLQRDFTDTQYF

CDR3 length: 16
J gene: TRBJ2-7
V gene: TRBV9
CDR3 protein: CASSVGLGGAGGEQYF

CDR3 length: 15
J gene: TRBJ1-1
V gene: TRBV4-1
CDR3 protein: CASSQGQGLGTEAFF